The 22 T cell receptor beta chains below were found in one sample sequenced in a study of blood T cell repertoires in COVID-19 (dated by TCRdb to 2018 to 2020). To prepare the library, the immunoSEQ multiplex PCR assay was applied. The table comes from immuneACCESS by way of TCRdb, which keeps in-frame sequences with V and J called. Part of the clones is missing from these tables; in studies checked, under half for an unresolved V gene and the rest for unknown reasons. This sample is represented by some 150,000 clones; approximately 81% of them were singletons. The top ten hold approximately 14% of the sample. Material for sequencing was peripheral blood. The receptor source for this set is a woman aged 70-85 years with COVID-19, enrolled during active disease.

The genes are TRBV18 and TRBJ1-1; no clear D gene. Trimming left V 3 bases short and J 4 bases short, with 6 bases between. CDR1 and CDR2 (germline): KGHSH, LQKENI. The CDR3 totals 12 residues. The CDR3 protein is CASSPGLTEAFF. In DNA form, the CDR3 reads TGTGCCAGCTCACCCGGACTCACTGAAGCTTTCTTT.

V and J are TRBV23-1 and TRBJ2-7; 8 bases match TRBD1. TRBV23-1 is an ORF, and what it does is uncertain. The ends lost 8 bases at V and 5 bases at J; junction bases unmatched: 14. CDR3 length: 15 amino acids. The CDR3 reads CASPRRTGPYDEQYF. The CDR3 DNA reads TGCGCCAGCCCTCGCAGGACAGGGCCTTACGACGAGCAGTACTTC.

The chain is built from TRBV20-1 and TRBJ2-5; D is perhaps TRBD1 (5 bases). The CDR3 totals 14 residues. V was pared by 3 bases and J by 5 bases, with 16 bases between. In germline, CDR1 is DFQATT, CDR2 SNEGSKA (reference sequence). In DNA form, the CDR3 reads TGCAGTGCTAGTGTCAGGGCCTTCGGGGAGACCCAGTACTTC. Its translation is CSASVRAFGETQYF.

This sequence joins TRBV10-3 and TRBJ1-5; D possibly corresponds to TRBD1 (5 bases). CDR3 length equals 14 residues. Between the trimmed V and J ends, which lost 8 bases and 6 bases, there was a span of 17 bases. Germline CDR1 and CDR2: ENHRY and SYGVKD. This CDR3 reads CAISSWGGGQPQHF. The CDR3 DNA reads TGTGCCATCTCCTCCTGGGGGGGAGGTCAGCCCCAGCATTTT.

This chain connects TRBV30 to TRBJ1-1, with 7 bases lining up with TRBD1. This CDR3 comprises 13 residues. Germline CDR1 is GTSNPN and CDR2 is SVGIG (reference sequence). CDR3 loop: CAFIGAGGTEAFF. Written as DNA, the CDR3 is TGTGCTTTTATCGGGGCAGGGGGCACTGAAGCTTTCTTT.

This chain links TRBV19 with TRBJ1-6; perhaps TRBD1 as D (5 bases). Germline V gene lookup returns CDR1 LNHDA and CDR2 SQIVND (reference sequence). Trimming pared 11 bases from V and 6 bases from J, leaving 8 bases between. The CDR3 loop spans 11 amino acids. CDR3 bases: TGTGCCTCGGGACTTAATTCACCCCTCCACTTT. Amino acids: CASGLNSPLHF. Combining the CDR3 with reference TRBV19 and TRBJ1-6 gives the whole variable domain DGGITQSPKYLFRKEGQNVTLSCEQNLNHDAMYWYRQDPGQGLRLIYYSQIVNDFQKGDIAEGYSVSREKKESFPLTVTSAQKNPTAFYLCASGLNSPLHFGNGTRLTVT.

V is TRBV27 and J is TRBJ1-2; 7 bases agree with TRBD1. The CDR3 totals 14 residues. V trimming: 5 bases; J trimming: 4 bases; junction bases outside the gene matches: 7. From germline, CDR1 is MNHEY and CDR2 SMNVEV (reference sequence). The CDR3: CASSPRDSLYGYTF. The CDR3 DNA is TGTGCCAGCAGTCCCCGGGACAGCCTCTATGGCTACACCTTC.

The chain uses TRBV29-1 and TRBJ2-3; TRBD1 might be the D (6 bases). Germline CDR1 SQVTM, CDR2 ANQGSEA. The CDR3 length is 11 residues. V lost 7 bases, J lost 5 bases, and 10 bases lay in between. The CDR3 nucleotides are TGCAGCGGCGTACAGGGAGATACGCAGTATTTT. Its protein is CSGVQGDTQYF.

This chain links TRBV9 with TRBJ2-1; the D gene is possibly TRBD1 (7 bases). This CDR3 is built from 15 residues. CDR1 SGDLS and CDR2 YYNGEE come from the germline V gene. Trimming removed 5 bases at V and 7 bases at J, with 19 bases between. For the CDR3, the DNA is TGTGCCAGCAGTCCGGCGGCAGGGGGGAGAAATGAGCAGTTCTTC. Translating it yields CASSPAAGGRNEQFF.

This chain joins TRBV6-6 and TRBJ2-2, with 12 bases matching TRBD1. The germline V gene has CDR1 MNHNY and CDR2 SVGAGI (reference sequence). The length of the CDR3 is 16 residues. The trim removed 4 bases at V and 4 bases at J, leaving 4 bases unmatched. DNA of the CDR3: TGTGCCAGCAGTTGGGGACAGGGGGCGGGCACCGGGGAGCTGTTTTTT. This codes for CASSWGQGAGTGELFF.

The CDR3 DNA reads as TGTGCCTGGAGTGGCCTCAGTGTGCGGGAAGGAGGGGAGCAGTTCTTC. Translating gives CAWSGLSVREGGEQFF. This sequence joins TRBV30 and TRBJ2-1; tentatively, D is TRBD2 (6 bases). The V end was cut by 1 base, the J end by 10 bases, with 23 bases between. The CDR3 extends over 16 amino acids. Per the germline V gene, CDR1 is GTSNPN and CDR2 is SVGIG (reference sequence).

V and J are TRBV19 and TRBJ2-5, with TRBD2 matching 8 bases. Germline CDR1 and CDR2: LNHDA and SQIVND (reference sequence). This CDR3 is 15 amino acids long. V shed 7 bases and J 0 bases; nucleotides not matched to a gene: 7. CDR3 sequence reads: CASTGLAGNQETQYF. CDR3 DNA: TGTGCCAGTACTGGCCTAGCGGGTAACCAAGAGACCCAGTACTTC. Using reference TRBV19 and TRBJ2-5 for the parts outside the CDR3, the full variable domain is DGGITQSPKYLFRKEGQNVTLSCEQNLNHDAMYWYRQDPGQGLRLIYYSQIVNDFQKGDIAEGYSVSREKKESFPLTVTSAQKNPTAFYLCASTGLAGNQETQYFGPGTRLLVL.

The V and J genes are TRBV6-2 or TRBV6-3 and TRBJ2-3; 10 bases are a match to TRBD2. Trimming at V came to 6 bases and at J to 1 base, leaving 13 bases not matched to a gene. The CDR3 spans 18 residues. Per the germline V gene, CDR1 is MNHEY and CDR2 is SVGEGT. CDR3 bases: TGTGCCAGCAGCTCAGTAGCGGGAGGAGTCGGGGGCACAGATACGCAGTATTTT. Its protein is CASSSVAGGVGGTDTQYF.

The chain is built from TRBV6-5 and TRBJ2-2; a possible D gene is TRBD1 (6 bases). The CDR3 is made up of 12 amino acids. CDR1 is MNHEY and CDR2 is SVGAGI in the germline V gene. Trimming shortened V by 11 bases and J by 5 bases, and 12 bases separated the two germline ends. The CDR3 region has the DNA TGTGCCGAGAAAGGGACAACCGGGGAGCTGTTTTTT. This sequence encodes CAEKGTTGELFF.

This clone appeared once. The chain has TRBV5-1 and TRBJ2-7; 7 nucleotides agree with TRBD1. J lost 4 bases, V lost 4 bases, and 2 bases had no gene match. The CDR3 totals 12 residues. CDR1 is SGHRS, CDR2 YFSETQ, per germline. The CDR3 nucleotides read TGCGCCAGCAGCGGGACAGATTACGAGCAGTACTTC. This encodes CASSGTDYEQYF. Full variable domain (remainder filled in from reference TRBV5-1 and TRBJ2-7): KAGVTQTPRYLIKTRGQQVTLSCSPISGHRSVSWYQQTPGQGLQFLFEYFSETQRNKGNFPGRFSGRQFSNSRSEMNVSTLELGDSALYLCASSGTDYEQYFGPGTRLTVT.

The gene calls are TRBV18 and TRBJ2-5, with D possibly TRBD2 on 5 matching bases. The CDR3 consists of 12 residues. Trimming removed 6 bases at V and 5 bases at J, with 10 bases between. Germline CDR1 KGHSH, CDR2 LQKENI. CDR3 region: CASSTQRETQYF. DNA for the CDR3: TGTGCCAGCTCGACCCAGCGGGAGACCCAGTACTTC.

This chain joins TRBV28 and TRBJ2-7, with a weak D call TRBD2 (6 bases). Per the germline V gene, CDR1 is MDHEN and CDR2 is SYDVKM. CDR3 length equals 14 residues. V was clipped by 2 bases and J by 2 bases, with 10 bases between them. In nucleotides, the CDR3 is TGTGCCAGCAGTTTACCGGGAGTGGCCTACGAGCAGTACTTC. It codes for CASSLPGVAYEQYF.

The J gene is TRBJ1-3, the V gene TRBV28, with D unresolved. Trimming took off 5 bases at V and 7 bases at J, with 12 bases between the two ends. CDR1 and CDR2 from the germline V gene are MDHEN and SYDVKM. The length of the CDR3 is 13 residues. The CDR3 DNA sequence: TGTGCCAGCAGTCTCCCCCCCGGGAACACCATATATTTT. Its protein product is CASSLPPGNTIYF.

The rearrangement joins TRBV21-1 to TRBJ1-5; the DNA was not compared with TRBD1, the D call given in the table. TRBV21-1 is annotated as a pseudogene. This CDR3 has 13 amino acids. The CDR3 DNA sequence: TGTGCCAGCAGTACCAGGGAAGCTTCAGCCCAGCATTTT. Encoded protein: CASSTREASAQHF.

This chain links TRBV30 with TRBJ2-2, with TRBD1 matching over 7 bases. Per the germline V gene, CDR1 is GTSNPN and CDR2 is SVGIG (reference sequence). The CDR3 is made up of 15 amino acids. J gave up 1 base and V 2 bases, and 4 bases lay outside the gene matches. The CDR3: CAWSRQGLNTGELFF. CDR3 nucleotide sequence: TGTGCCTGGAGTCGACAGGGCCTGAACACCGGGGAGCTGTTTTTT.

The chain employs TRBV9 and TRBJ1-2; 7 bases are shared with TRBD1. Trimming cost V 1 base and J 2 bases; bases outside gene matches: 5. This CDR3 has 15 residues. The germline CDR1 and CDR2 sequences are SGDLS and YYNGEE. This CDR3 is CASSVTGDSNYGYTF. CDR3 sequence (DNA): TGTGCCAGCAGCGTAACAGGGGATTCCAACTATGGCTACACCTTC. Full variable domain (outside the CDR3, taken from reference TRBV9 and TRBJ1-2): DSGVTQTPKHLITATGQRVTLRCSPRSGDLSVYWYQQSLDQGLQFLIQYYNGEERAKGNILERFSAQQFPDLHSELNLSSLELGDSALYFCASSVTGDSNYGYTFGSGTRLTVV.

This clone is a singleton in its sample. The V gene is TRBV6-5, the J gene TRBJ1-2; no reliable D call. The V gene's germline CDR1 is MNHEY and CDR2 SVGAGI. The CDR3 runs 15 residues. Trimming took off 7 bases at V and 1 base at J, with 16 bases between the two ends. The CDR3 DNA reads TGTGCCAGCAAAAGCCCCTTCGGGTTTAACTATGGCTACACCTTC. Protein product: CASKSPFGFNYGYTF.